The entry below gives a single TCR beta chain sequence along with its context. A much larger clone sits a single nucleotide away, making a read error possible. A second PCR, run for about 7 to 11 cycles, used a sample-barcoded 5' primer plus a J-beta primer mix. MiXCR was run by TCRdb on the 5' RACE reads, yielding one entry per CDR3 protein. The sample holds hundreds of thousands of distinct CDR3 sequences, approximately 30% seen once. These data come from a study of blood T cells in healthy people across ages. The material sequenced was blood. The receptor comes from a woman aged 80 or over in good health.

Here the CDR3 DNA reads TGTGCCAGCAGCGTAGCAACGGGCACAGATACGCAGTATTTT. Translating gives CASSVATGTDTQYF. The chain joins TRBV7-2 to TRBJ2-3; D gene ambiguous. This CDR3 region has 14 residues. Germline V CDR1 and CDR2: SGHTA, FQGNSA.